The following is a T cell receptor (beta chain) sequence with its context. The antigen is not known. These data are taken from a study of neoadjuvant nivolumab and ipilimumab in lung cancer. The study, taken as a whole, reports: Blood richness before therapy tracked richness in tumors resected after neoadjuvant therapy.

V shed 4 bases and J 7 bases; nucleotides not matched to a gene: 9. The CDR3 is 14 residues long. Germline V lookup: CDR1 SGDLS, CDR2 YYNGEE. Some clones are missing from TCRdb's copy, which holds only in-frame ones; the method was immunoSEQ multiplex PCR. The sample lists tens of thousands of clones; 83% were seen once. The sequence came from an adult with non-small cell lung cancer. This chain joins TRBV9 and TRBJ1-1, with 8 bases that match TRBD1. This specimen was tumor tissue, taken after neoadjuvant nivolumab, alone or with ipilimumab, at or shortly before surgery. The CDR3 loop is CASSPQGGLGEAFF. DNA of the CDR3: TGTGCCAGCAGCCCACAGGGGGGGCTGGGTGAAGCTTTCTTT. The full variable domain, rest sourced from reference TRBV9 and TRBJ1-1, is DSGVTQTPKHLITATGQRVTLRCSPRSGDLSVYWYQQSLDQGLQFLIQYYNGEERAKGNILERFSAQQFPDLHSELNLSSLELGDSALYFCASSPQGGLGEAFFGQGTRLTVV.